A single sample gave rise to the 22 T cell receptor beta chains below, sequenced in a study of identifying expanded T cells in peripheral blood. Here immunoSEQ multiplex PCR was the method, and the copy in TCRdb shows in-frame clones only, minus some. The repertoire includes 70,000 to 95,000 clones, roughly 90% of them detected once, and 7% to 8.5% sits in the top ten. The sequencing input was blood. The origin of the receptors is a person aged 18 to 70 in good health.

This clone was seen once. This rearrangement joins TRBV6-1 to TRBJ2-2; tentatively, D is TRBD1 (6 bases). V lost 5 bases, J lost 2 bases, and 12 bases lay in between. Looked up from germline, CDR1 is MNHNS and CDR2 is SASEGT. The CDR3 sequence is 15 residues long. CDR3 sequence reads: CASSIDRRNTGELFF. The CDR3, as DNA: TGTGCCAGCAGTATCGACAGGAGAAACACCGGGGAGCTGTTTTTT.

The chain uses TRBV5-1 and TRBJ2-1; unclear D gene. The germline CDR1 and CDR2 sequences are SGHRS and YFSETQ. The CDR3 spans 14 residues. The germline V and J ends were trimmed by 0 bases and 5 bases, with 9 bases remaining between them. The CDR3 coding sequence is TGCGCCAGCAGCTTGGCCGTCGAGGACAATGAGCAGTTCTTC. Translating gives CASSLAVEDNEQFF.

The chain joins TRBV6-4 to TRBJ2-2; the D is unclear. V was pared by 6 bases and J by 2 bases, with 10 bases between. The germline V gene has CDR1 MRHNA and CDR2 SNTAGT. This CDR3 contains 14 residues. The CDR3 loop reads CASRAVGNTGELFF. CDR3 nucleotides: TGTGCCAGCAGGGCAGTAGGAAACACCGGGGAGCTGTTTTTT.

V usage is TRBV6-5 and J usage is TRBJ2-4, with 7 bases matching TRBD1. J was trimmed by 4 bases and V by 10 bases; bases with no gene match: 7. Per the germline V gene, CDR1 is MNHEY and CDR2 is SVGAGI. The CDR3 spans 13 residues. The CDR3 region has the DNA TGTGCCACCAAAGGGGGACAGAAAAACATTCAGTACTTC. Translating gives CATKGGQKNIQYF.

The chain combines TRBV4-2 with TRBJ2-1; D gene ambiguous. V dropped 0 bases and J dropped 9 bases, with 15 bases sitting between them. CDR1 and CDR2 (germline): LGHNA, YNFKEQ. The CDR3 totals 15 residues. CDR3 nucleotides: TGTGCCAGCAGCCAAGAAGTTCGGACCCCACTTGAGCAGTTCTTC. Translating it yields CASSQEVRTPLEQFF.

This clone was seen only once. The chain combines TRBV15 with TRBJ2-7, with 8 bases matching TRBD2. Germline CDR1 LNHNV, CDR2 YYDKDF (reference sequence). The CDR3 loop spans 17 amino acids. V lost 3 bases to trimming and J lost 6 bases; unmatched junction nucleotides: 16. Written as DNA, the CDR3 is TGTGCCACCAGCAGGGAGAGGACGGGGACTAGTCTGTCCGAGCAGTACTTC. Its protein product is CATSRERTGTSLSEQYF.

Of note for this clone: Distinct nucleotide sequences in the sample also encode this CDR3. The genes are TRBV29-1 and TRBJ1-2, with D uncertain. CDR1 is SQVTM, CDR2 ANQGSEA, per germline. This CDR3 contains 11 residues. The V and J ends lost 4 bases and 8 bases respectively, with 11 bases between them. The CDR3: CSVVAAYGYTF. CDR3 DNA sequence: TGCAGCGTTGTGGCGGCTTACGGCTACACCTTC. Filled out from reference TRBV29-1 and TRBJ1-2, the complete variable domain reads SAVISQKPSRDICQRGTSLTIQCQVDSQVTMMFWYRQQPGQSLTLIATANQGSEATYESGFVIDKFPISRPNLTFSTLTVSNMSPEDSSIYLCSVVAAYGYTFGSGTRLTVV.

This clone occurred a few times. V and J are TRBV10-2 and TRBJ1-6, with D possibly matching TRBD1 (5 bases). CDR3 length: 14 amino acids. V lost 5 bases and J 8 bases, leaving 13 bases between the germline ends. The V gene's germline CDR1 is WSHSY and CDR2 SAAADI. DNA of the CDR3: TGCGCCAGCAGTCGGCCCGCGGGGGATTCACCCCTCCACTTT. Protein: CASSRPAGDSPLHF.

The chain recombines TRBV4-1 with TRBJ2-5; the match to TRBD1 covers 10 bases. The CDR3 is made up of 14 amino acids. The V gene end was trimmed by 7 bases and the J gene end by 0 bases; junction bases not matched to a gene: 2. Germline CDR1 MGHRA, CDR2 YSYEKL. This CDR3 is CASMDRGNQETQYF. In DNA form, the CDR3 reads TGCGCCAGCATGGACAGGGGGAACCAAGAGACCCAGTACTTC.

The chain joins TRBV4-1 to TRBJ2-1, with 9 bases aligning to TRBD2. J was trimmed by 4 bases and V by 1 base; bases with no gene match: 5. The CDR3 consists of 16 residues. Germline V lookup: CDR1 MGHRA, CDR2 YSYEKL. CDR3 sequence reads: CASSQVGTSGYNEQFF. The CDR3 region has the DNA TGCGCCAGCAGCCAAGTTGGTACTAGCGGGTACAATGAGCAGTTCTTC.

The chain couples TRBV9 to TRBJ1-1, with D possibly being TRBD1 (5 bases). V was shortened by 6 bases and J by 3 bases, with 15 bases between the two germline ends. The CDR3 contains 14 residues. The germline CDR1 and CDR2 sequences are SGDLS and YYNGEE. The CDR3 DNA is TGTGCCAGCACCCCCCGGGGGGATGACACTGAAGCTTTCTTT. Translated, it gives CASTPRGDDTEAFF. Looking up the rest from reference TRBV9 and TRBJ1-1 gives the full variable domain: DSGVTQTPKHLITATGQRVTLRCSPRSGDLSVYWYQQSLDQGLQFLIQYYNGEERAKGNILERFSAQQFPDLHSELNLSSLELGDSALYFCASTPRGDDTEAFFGQGTRLTVV.

The chain is built from TRBV15 and TRBJ1-2, with D hard to call. Germline V CDR1 and CDR2: LNHNV, YYDKDF (reference sequence). The CDR3 extends over 15 amino acids. The V and J ends lost 0 bases and 4 bases respectively, with 12 bases between them. The chain's CDR3 is CATSRDPGNRYGYTF. The CDR3 nucleotides read TGTGCCACCAGCAGAGATCCCGGGAACCGCTATGGCTACACCTTC.

The V and J genes are TRBV7-2 and TRBJ2-7; no firm D call. CDR1 and CDR2 (germline): SGHTA, FQGNSA. V was shortened by 0 bases and J by 6 bases, with 9 bases between the two germline ends. The CDR3 is 13 amino acids. This CDR3 is CASSLAWNSEQYF. The CDR3, as DNA: TGTGCCAGCAGCTTAGCGTGGAACTCCGAGCAGTACTTC.

The chain employs TRBV14 and TRBJ2-7; D unclear. The CDR3 sequence is 15 residues long. CDR1 SGHDN and CDR2 FVKESK come from the germline V gene. The V gene lost 1 base and the J gene lost 2 bases, with 12 bases spanning the gap. CDR3 DNA sequence: TGTGCCAGCAGCCAAGTTCACTACCCTACCTACGAGCAGTACTTC. This sequence encodes CASSQVHYPTYEQYF.

V and J are TRBV4-1 and TRBJ1-5; D is unclear. The CDR3 is made up of 16 amino acids. Germline lookup yields CDR1 MGHRA and CDR2 YSYEKL. With 0 bases removed from V and 4 bases from J, the gap between germline ends came to 13 bases. The CDR3 DNA sequence: TGCGCCAGCAGCCAAGATGCCCGGGATGGTAATCAGCCCCAGCATTTT. Encoded protein: CASSQDARDGNQPQHF.

The chain links TRBV6-5 to TRBJ2-5, with D uncertain. Near its end, the DNA agrees better with TRBJ2-7, so the J call may be wrong. The CDR3 totals 14 residues. Germline lookup yields CDR1 MNHEY and CDR2 SVGAGI. CDR3 nucleotides: TGTGCCAGCAGTAGGGCTTTACCTTCCTACGAGCAGTACTTC. Protein product: CASSRALPSYEQYF.

As DNA, the CDR3 is TGTGCCATCAGTGAGGGGGGGACTAATGAAAAACTGTTTTTT. The encoded protein is CAISEGGTNEKLFF. The chain recombines TRBV10-3 with TRBJ1-4; tentatively, D is TRBD1 (5 bases). The ends were cut back, 2 bases at V and 2 bases at J, with 6 bases in the middle. CDR3 size: 14 residues. Per the germline V gene, CDR1 is ENHRY and CDR2 is SYGVKD.

This clone has only one observation. This same CDR3 is encoded by further DNA sequences in the sample. This chain links TRBV2 with TRBJ1-1; D possibly corresponds to TRBD1 (5 bases). Germline loops: CDR1 SNHLY, CDR2 FYNNEI. Trimming cost V 2 bases and J 2 bases, with 6 bases left between them. The CDR3 has 13 amino acids. The CDR3 DNA reads as TGTGCCAGCAGTGAACAGGGAAACACTGAAGCTTTCTTT. Its translation: CASSEQGNTEAFF.

Concerning this clone itself: An end of the junction does not agree with germline; a read error may underlie this. The chain links TRBV18 to TRBJ1-2, with a weak D call TRBD1 (6 bases). In germline, CDR1 is KGHSH, CDR2 LQKENI. The CDR3 covers 14 residues. CDR3 bases: TGTGCCAGCTCACCATCAGGGGCTGCCGATGGATACACCTTC. This gives the protein CASSPSGAADGYTF.

The V and J genes are TRBV11-1 and TRBJ1-2; D remains ambiguous. CDR1 and CDR2 from the germline V gene are SGHAT and FQDESV (reference sequence). The CDR3 extends over 14 amino acids. With 2 bases removed from V and 9 bases from J, the gap between germline ends came to 16 bases. CDR3 in DNA: TGTGCCAGCAGCTTAATGCGGGGATTAGCCAGCTACACCTTC. Its protein is CASSLMRGLASYTF.

The rearrangement uses TRBV29-1 and TRBJ2-4, with 12 bases that match TRBD2. The CDR3 length is 16 residues. V shed 3 bases and J 8 bases; nucleotides not matched to a gene: 11. Germline lookup yields CDR1 SQVTM and CDR2 ANQGSEA. Here the CDR3 DNA reads TGCAGCGTTGAGGCGGCTAGCGGGGGGGCCTTCTACATTCAGTACTTC. Protein: CSVEAASGGAFYIQYF. The full variable domain, completed using reference TRBV29-1 and TRBJ2-4, is SAVISQKPSRDICQRGTSLTIQCQVDSQVTMMFWYRQQPGQSLTLIATANQGSEATYESGFVIDKFPISRPNLTFSTLTVSNMSPEDSSIYLCSVEAASGGAFYIQYFGAGTRLSVL.

This clone appeared a few times. The gene calls are TRBV18 and TRBJ1-2, with no clear D. The CDR3 has 15 residues. V lost 3 bases and J lost 8, with 19 bases in between. Germline V gives CDR1 KGHSH, CDR2 LQKENI. The CDR3 region is CASSPQAGPMKGYTF. The CDR3 DNA follows: TGTGCCAGCTCACCCCAAGCCGGACCCATGAAGGGCTACACCTTC.